This T cell receptor (beta chain) was sequenced in a study of PD-1 blockade in classical Hodgkin lymphoma. General study findings and limits: Prior to therapy, complete responders displayed diversity much like that of newly diagnosed patients. Patients starting nivolumab less than 1 year after ASCT had lower diversity and were excluded from later analyses. What drove the repertoire differences, possibly disease activity or prior therapy, has not been defined.

Comment on this clone: Its antigen is currently unknown.

The V gene's germline CDR1 is MDHEN and CDR2 SYDVKM. The V end was cut by 4 bases, the J end by 7 bases, with 17 bases between. The CDR3 has 15 amino acids. Each patient's relapse followed autologous stem cell transplantation, and brentuximab vedotin exposure varied. Only in-frame clones appear in the TCRdb table, and some are missing; sequencing was by immunoSEQ multiplex PCR. This table holds 43,000 or so clones, more than 70% found once. The source is a human donor with classical Hodgkin lymphoma. V gene TRBV28 combines with J gene TRBJ1-5; D is ambiguous. The sequenced sample was peripheral blood mononuclear cells (PBMCs), obtained at baseline. The CDR3 loop is CASSSLRSVGQPQHF. The DNA of the CDR3 is TGTGCCAGCAGTTCCCTAAGAAGCGTGGGGCAGCCCCAGCATTTT.